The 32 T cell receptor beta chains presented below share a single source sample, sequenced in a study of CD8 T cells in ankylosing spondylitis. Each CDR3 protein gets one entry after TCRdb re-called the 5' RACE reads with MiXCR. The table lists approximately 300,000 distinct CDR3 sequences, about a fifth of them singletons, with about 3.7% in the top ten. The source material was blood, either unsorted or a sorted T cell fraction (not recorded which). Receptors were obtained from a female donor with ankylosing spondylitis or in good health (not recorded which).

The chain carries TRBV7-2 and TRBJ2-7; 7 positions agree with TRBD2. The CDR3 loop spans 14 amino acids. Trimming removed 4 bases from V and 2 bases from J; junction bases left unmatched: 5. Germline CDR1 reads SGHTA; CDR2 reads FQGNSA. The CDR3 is CASSSSGGTYEQYF. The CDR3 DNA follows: TGTGCCAGCAGCTCATCGGGGGGTACCTACGAGCAGTACTTC.

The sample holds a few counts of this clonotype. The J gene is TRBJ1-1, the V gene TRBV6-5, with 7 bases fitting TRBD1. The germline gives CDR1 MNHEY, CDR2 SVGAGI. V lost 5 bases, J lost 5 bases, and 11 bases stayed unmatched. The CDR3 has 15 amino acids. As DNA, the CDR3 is TGTGCCAGCAGTGTACTAACAGGGGCGGAAACTGAAGCTTTCTTT. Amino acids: CASSVLTGAETEAFF.

CDR3 coding DNA: TGTGCCAGCAGTTTAAGGGGACAGGTCCCCTACGAGCAGTACTTC. Translating it yields CASSLRGQVPYEQYF. J is TRBJ2-7 and V is TRBV28; TRBD1 agrees at 8 bases. The CDR3 runs to 15 residues. V was pared by 2 bases and J by 2 bases, with 5 bases of the junction left unmatched. Germline loops: CDR1 MDHEN, CDR2 SYDVKM.

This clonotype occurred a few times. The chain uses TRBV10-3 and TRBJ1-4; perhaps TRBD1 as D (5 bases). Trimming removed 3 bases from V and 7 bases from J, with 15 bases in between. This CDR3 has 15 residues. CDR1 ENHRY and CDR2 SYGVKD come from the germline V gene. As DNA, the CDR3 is TGTGCCATCAGTGACTCCGCGATCAGGGTTGAAAAACTGTTTTTT. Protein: CAISDSAIRVEKLFF.

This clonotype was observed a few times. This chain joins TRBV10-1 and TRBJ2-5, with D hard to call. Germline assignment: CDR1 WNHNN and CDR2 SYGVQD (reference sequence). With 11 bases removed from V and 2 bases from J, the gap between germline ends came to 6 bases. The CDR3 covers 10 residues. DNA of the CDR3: TGCGCCCCCCAACAAGAGACCCAGTACTTC. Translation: CAPQQETQYF.

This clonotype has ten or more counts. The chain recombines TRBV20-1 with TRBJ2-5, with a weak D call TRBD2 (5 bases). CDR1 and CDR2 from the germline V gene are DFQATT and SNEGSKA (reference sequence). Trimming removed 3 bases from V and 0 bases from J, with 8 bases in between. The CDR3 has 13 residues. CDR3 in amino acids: CSASPGNQETQYF. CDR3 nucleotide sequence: TGCAGTGCTAGCCCGGGGAACCAAGAGACCCAGTACTTC.

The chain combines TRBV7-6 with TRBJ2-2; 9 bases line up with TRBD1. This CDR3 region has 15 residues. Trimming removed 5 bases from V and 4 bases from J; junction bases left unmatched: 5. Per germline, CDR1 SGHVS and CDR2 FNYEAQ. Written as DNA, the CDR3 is TGTGCCAGCAGCGTACAGGGGGCGAGCACCGGGGAGCTGTTTTTT. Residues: CASSVQGASTGELFF.

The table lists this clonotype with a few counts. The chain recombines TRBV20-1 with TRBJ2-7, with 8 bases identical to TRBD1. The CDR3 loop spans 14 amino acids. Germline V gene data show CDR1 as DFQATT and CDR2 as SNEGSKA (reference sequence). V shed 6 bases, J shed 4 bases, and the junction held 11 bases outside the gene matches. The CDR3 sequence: CSAQIPGQAYEQYF. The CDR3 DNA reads TGCAGTGCACAGATTCCGGGACAGGCATACGAGCAGTACTTC.

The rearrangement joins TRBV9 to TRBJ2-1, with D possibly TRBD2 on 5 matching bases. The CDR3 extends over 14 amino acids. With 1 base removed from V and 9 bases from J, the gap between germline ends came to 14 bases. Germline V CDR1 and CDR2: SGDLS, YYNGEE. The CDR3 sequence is CASSVRRADGEQFF. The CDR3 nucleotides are TGTGCCAGCAGCGTAAGGCGGGCCGATGGTGAGCAGTTCTTC.

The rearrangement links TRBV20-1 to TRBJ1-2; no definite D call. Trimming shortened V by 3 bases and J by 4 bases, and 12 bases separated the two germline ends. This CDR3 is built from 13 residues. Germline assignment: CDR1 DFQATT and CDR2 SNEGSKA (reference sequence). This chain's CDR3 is CSASSSEIYGYTF. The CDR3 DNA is TGCAGTGCTAGTTCCTCAGAGATCTATGGCTACACCTTC.

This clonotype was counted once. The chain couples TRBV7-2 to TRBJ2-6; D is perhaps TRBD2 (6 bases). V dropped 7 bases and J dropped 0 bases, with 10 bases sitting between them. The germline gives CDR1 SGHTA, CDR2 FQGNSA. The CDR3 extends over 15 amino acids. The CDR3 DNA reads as TGTGCCAGCAAGCGGGTCAGCTCTGGGGCCAACGTCCTGACTTTC. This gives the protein CASKRVSSGANVLTF.

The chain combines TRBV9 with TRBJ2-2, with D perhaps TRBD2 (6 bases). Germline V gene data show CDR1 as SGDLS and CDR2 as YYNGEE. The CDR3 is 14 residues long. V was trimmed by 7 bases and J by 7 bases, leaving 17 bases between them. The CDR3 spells CASRTGDRSGELFF. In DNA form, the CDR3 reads TGTGCCAGCCGAACGGGAGATAGGAGCGGGGAGCTGTTTTTT.

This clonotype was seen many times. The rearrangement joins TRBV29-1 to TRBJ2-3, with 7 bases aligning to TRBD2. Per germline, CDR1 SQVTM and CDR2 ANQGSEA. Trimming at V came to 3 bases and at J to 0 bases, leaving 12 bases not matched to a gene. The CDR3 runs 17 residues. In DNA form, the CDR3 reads TGCAGCGTTGAGACCGGGAGGATGATTACTAGCACAGATACGCAGTATTTT. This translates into CSVETGRMITSTDTQYF.

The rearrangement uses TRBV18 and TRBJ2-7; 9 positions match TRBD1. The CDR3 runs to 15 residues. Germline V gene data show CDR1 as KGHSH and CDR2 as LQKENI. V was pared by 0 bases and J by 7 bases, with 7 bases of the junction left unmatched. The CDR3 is CASSPPQGQGSEQYF. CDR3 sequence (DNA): TGTGCCAGCTCACCACCGCAGGGACAGGGAAGTGAGCAGTACTTC.

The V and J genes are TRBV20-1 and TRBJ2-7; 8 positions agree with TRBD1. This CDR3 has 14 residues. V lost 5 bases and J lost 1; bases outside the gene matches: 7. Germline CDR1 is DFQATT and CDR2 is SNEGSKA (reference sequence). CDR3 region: CSAWVGDRSYEQYF. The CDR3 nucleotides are TGCAGTGCTTGGGTGGGGGACAGGTCCTACGAGCAGTACTTC.

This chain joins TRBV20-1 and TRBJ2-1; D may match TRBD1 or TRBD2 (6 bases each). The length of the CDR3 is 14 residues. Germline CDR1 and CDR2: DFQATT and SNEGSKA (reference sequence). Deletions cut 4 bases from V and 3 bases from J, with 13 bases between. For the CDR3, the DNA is TGCAGTGCTATAGGGGGAGGAGGCTACAATGAGCAGTTCTTC. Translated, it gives CSAIGGGGYNEQFF.

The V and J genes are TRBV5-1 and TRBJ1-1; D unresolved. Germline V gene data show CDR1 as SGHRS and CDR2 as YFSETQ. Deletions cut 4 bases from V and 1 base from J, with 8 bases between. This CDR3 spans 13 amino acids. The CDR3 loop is CASSETWNTEAFF. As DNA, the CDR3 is TGCGCCAGCAGCGAGACCTGGAACACTGAAGCTTTCTTT.

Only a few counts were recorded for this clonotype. The DNA for the CDR3 is TGCAGTGCTATCGCCTTTGCAGGGCCTCAAGAGACCCAGTACTTC. Translation: CSAIAFAGPQETQYF. The genes are TRBV20-1 and TRBJ2-5; tentatively, D is TRBD1 (5 bases). Germline CDR1 and CDR2: DFQATT and SNEGSKA (reference sequence). The germline V and J ends were trimmed by 4 bases and 2 bases, with 17 bases remaining between them. This CDR3 is 15 amino acids long.

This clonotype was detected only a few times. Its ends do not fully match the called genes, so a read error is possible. In nucleotides, the CDR3 is TGCAGTGCTAGGGGACTAATCTTC. Amino acid sequence: CSARGLIF. This chain joins TRBV20-1 and TRBJ2-1; 7 bases map to TRBD2. The CDR3 covers 8 residues. CDR1 and CDR2 from the germline V gene are DFQATT and SNEGSKA (reference sequence).

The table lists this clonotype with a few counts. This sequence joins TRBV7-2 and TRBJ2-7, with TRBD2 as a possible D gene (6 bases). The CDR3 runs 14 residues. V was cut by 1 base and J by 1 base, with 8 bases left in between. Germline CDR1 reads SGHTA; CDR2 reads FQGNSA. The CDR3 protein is CASSLERASYEQYF. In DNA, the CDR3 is TGTGCCAGCAGCTTAGAGCGGGCGTCCTACGAGCAGTACTTC.

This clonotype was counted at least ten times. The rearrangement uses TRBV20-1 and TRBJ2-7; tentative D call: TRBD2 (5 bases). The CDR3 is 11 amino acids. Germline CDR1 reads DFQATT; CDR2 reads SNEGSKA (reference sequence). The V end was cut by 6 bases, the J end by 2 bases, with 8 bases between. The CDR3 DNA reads TGCAGTGCGCTAGCAACCTACGAGCAGTACTTC. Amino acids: CSALATYEQYF.

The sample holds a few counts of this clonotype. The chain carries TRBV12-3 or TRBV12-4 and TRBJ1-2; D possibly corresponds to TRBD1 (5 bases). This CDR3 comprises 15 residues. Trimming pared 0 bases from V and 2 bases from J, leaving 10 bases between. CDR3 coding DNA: TGTGCCAGCAGTTTAGCGGGGGGATCAAACTATGGCTACACCTTC. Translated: CASSLAGGSNYGYTF.

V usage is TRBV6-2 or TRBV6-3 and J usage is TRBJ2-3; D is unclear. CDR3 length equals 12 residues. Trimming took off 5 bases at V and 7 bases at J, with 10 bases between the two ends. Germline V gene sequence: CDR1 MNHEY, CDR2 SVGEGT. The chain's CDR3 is CASSRPRNTQYF. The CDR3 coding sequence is TGTGCCAGCAGTCGTCCTCGGAATACGCAGTATTTT.

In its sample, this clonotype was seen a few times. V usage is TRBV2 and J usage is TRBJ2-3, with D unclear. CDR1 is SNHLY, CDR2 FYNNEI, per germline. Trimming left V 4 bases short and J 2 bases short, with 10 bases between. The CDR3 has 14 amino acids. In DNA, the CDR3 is TGTGCCAGCAGTGTAGGCCTGTCCACAGATACGCAGTATTTT. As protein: CASSVGLSTDTQYF.

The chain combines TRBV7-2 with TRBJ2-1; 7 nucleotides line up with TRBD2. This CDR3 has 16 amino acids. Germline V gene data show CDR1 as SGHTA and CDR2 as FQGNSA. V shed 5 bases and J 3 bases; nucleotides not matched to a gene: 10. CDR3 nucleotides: TGTGCCAGCAGCCCCGCCCGCCTAGCGGACTACAATGAGCAGTTCTTC. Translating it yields CASSPARLADYNEQFF.

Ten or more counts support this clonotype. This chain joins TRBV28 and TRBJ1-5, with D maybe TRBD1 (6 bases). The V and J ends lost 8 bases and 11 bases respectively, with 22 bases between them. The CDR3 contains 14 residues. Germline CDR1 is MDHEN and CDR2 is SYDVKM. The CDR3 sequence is CASHQHRAGVSQHF. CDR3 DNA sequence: TGTGCCAGCCACCAGCACAGGGCCGGTGTGTCCCAGCATTTT.

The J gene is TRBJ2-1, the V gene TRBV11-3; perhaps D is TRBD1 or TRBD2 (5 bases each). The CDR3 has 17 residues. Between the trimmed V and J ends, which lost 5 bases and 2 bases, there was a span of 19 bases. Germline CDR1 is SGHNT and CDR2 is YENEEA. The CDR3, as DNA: TGTGCCAGCAGCCCCCGCCCGGGGCGACTAACCTACAATGAGCAGTTCTTC. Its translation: CASSPRPGRLTYNEQFF.

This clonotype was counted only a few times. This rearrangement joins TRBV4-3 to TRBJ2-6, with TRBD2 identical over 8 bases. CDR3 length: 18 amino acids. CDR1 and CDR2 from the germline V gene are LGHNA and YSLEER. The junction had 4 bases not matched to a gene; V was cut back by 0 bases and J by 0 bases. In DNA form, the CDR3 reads TGCGCCAGCAGCCAAGATATAGCGGGGAGCTCTGGGGCCAACGTCCTGACTTTC. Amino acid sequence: CASSQDIAGSSGANVLTF.

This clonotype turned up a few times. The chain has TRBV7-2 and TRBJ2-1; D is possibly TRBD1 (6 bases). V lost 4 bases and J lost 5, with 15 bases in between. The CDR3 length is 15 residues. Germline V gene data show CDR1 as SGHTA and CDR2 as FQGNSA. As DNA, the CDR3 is TGTGCCAGCAGCTCTTCCGGGACATTGGACAATGAGCAGTTCTTC. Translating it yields CASSSSGTLDNEQFF.

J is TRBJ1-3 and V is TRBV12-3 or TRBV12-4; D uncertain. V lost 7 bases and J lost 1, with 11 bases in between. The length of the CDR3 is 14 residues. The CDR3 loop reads CASTVTGSGNTIYF. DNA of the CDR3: TGTGCCAGCACCGTCACCGGGTCTGGAAACACCATATATTTT.

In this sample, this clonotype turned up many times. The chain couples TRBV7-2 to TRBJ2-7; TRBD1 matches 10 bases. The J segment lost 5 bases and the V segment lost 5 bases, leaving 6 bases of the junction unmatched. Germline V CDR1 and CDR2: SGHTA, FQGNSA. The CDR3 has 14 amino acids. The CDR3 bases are TGTGCCAGCAGCATCGACAGGGGGCAACACGAGCAGTACTTC. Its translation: CASSIDRGQHEQYF.

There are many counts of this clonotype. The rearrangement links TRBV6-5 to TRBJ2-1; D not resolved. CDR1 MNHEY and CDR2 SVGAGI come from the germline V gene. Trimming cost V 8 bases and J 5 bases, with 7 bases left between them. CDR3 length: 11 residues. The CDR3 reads CASGRDNEQFF. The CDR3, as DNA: TGTGCCAGCGGAAGGGACAATGAGCAGTTCTTC.